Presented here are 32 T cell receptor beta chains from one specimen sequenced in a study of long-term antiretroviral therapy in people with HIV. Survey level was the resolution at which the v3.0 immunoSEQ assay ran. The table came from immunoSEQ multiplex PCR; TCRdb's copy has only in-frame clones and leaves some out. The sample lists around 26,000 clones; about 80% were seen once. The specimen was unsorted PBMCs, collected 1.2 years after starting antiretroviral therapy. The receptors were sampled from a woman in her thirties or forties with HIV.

The CDR3 region is CAWRGMWGLHGYTF. DNA of the CDR3: TGTGCCTGGAGGGGAATGTGGGGTCTTCATGGCTACACCTTC. This chain links TRBV30 with TRBJ1-2, with D hard to call. Trimming stripped 3 bases from V and 6 bases from J, with 17 bases between. CDR1 is GTSNPN and CDR2 is SVGIG in the germline V gene (reference sequence). The CDR3 runs 14 residues.

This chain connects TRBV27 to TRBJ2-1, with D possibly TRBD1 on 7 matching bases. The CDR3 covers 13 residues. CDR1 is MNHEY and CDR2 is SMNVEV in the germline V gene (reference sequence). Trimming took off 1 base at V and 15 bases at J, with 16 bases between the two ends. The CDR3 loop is CASSLLGGTDRFF. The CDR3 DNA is TGTGCCAGCAGTTTATTAGGGGGGACAGATCGGTTCTTC.

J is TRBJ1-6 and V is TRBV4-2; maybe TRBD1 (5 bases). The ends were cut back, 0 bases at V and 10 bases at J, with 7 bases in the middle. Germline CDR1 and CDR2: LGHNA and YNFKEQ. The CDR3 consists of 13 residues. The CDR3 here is CASSQERGSPLHF. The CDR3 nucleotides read TGTGCCAGCAGCCAAGAAAGGGGATCACCCCTCCACTTT.

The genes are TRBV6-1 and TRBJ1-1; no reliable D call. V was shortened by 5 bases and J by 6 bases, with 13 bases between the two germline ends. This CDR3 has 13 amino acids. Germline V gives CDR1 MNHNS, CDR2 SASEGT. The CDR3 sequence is CASSPQRRSEAFF. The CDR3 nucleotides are TGTGCCAGCAGTCCTCAGCGTCGCTCTGAAGCTTTCTTT.

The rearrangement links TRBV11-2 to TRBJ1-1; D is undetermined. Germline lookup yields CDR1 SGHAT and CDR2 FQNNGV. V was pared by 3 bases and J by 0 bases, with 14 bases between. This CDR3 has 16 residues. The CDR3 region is CASSLSLRGLNTEAFF. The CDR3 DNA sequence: TGTGCCAGCAGCTTGAGCCTTCGTGGATTGAACACTGAAGCTTTCTTT.

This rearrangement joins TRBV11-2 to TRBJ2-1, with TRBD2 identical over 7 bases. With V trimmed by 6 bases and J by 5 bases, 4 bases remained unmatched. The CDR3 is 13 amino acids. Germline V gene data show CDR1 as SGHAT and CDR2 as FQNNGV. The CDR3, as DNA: TGTGCCAGCAGGGGTCTAGCGGACAATGAGCAGTTCTTC. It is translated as CASRGLADNEQFF.

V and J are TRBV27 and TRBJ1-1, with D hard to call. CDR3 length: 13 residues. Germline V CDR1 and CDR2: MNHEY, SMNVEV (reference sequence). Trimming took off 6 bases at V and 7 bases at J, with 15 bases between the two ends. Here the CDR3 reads CASRRRLAYEAFF. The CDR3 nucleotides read TGTGCCAGCAGACGCCGTCTTGCATATGAAGCTTTCTTT.

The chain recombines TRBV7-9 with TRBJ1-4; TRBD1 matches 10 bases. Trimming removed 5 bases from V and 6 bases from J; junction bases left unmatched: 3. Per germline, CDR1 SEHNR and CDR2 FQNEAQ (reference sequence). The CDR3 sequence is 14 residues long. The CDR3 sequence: CASSRDRGDEKLFF. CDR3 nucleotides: TGTGCCAGCAGCCGGGACAGGGGAGATGAAAAACTGTTTTTT. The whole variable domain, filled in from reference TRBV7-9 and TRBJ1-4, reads DTGVSQNPRHKITKRGQNVTFRCDPISEHNRLYWYRQTLGQGPEFLTYFQNEAQLEKSRLLSDRFSAERPKGSFSTLEIQRTEQGDSAMYLCASSRDRGDEKLFFGSGTQLSVL.

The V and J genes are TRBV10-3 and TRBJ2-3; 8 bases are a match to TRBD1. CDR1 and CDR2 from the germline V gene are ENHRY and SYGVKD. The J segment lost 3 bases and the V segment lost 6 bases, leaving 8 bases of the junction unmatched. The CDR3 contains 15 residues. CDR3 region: CAIRKSTGATDTQYF. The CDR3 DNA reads TGTGCCATCAGGAAATCGACAGGGGCAACAGATACGCAGTATTTT.

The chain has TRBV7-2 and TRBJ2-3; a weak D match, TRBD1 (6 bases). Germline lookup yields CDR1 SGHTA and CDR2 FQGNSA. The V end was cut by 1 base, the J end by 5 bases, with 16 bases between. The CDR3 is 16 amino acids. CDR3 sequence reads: CASSLGLVGGQDTQYF. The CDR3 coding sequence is TGTGCCAGCAGCTTAGGGTTGGTTGGGGGCCAAGATACGCAGTATTTT.

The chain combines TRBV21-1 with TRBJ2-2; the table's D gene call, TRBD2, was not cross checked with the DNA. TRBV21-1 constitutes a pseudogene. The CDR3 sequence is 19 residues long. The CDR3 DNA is TGTGCCAGCAGCAAAAGCGGGACTAGCGGGAGCGGGAACACCGGGGAGCTGTTTTTT. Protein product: CASSKSGTSGSGNTGELFF.

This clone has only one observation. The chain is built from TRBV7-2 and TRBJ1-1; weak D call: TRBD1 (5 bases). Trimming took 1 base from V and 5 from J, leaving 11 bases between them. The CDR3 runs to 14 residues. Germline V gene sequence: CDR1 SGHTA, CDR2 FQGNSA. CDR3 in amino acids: CASSLGGGRTEAFF. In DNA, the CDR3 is TGTGCCAGCAGCTTAGGGGGGGGGAGGACTGAAGCTTTCTTT.

The CDR3 DNA sequence: TGTGCCAGCAGTCGGGGACAGGCGAACACTGAAGCTTTCTTT. Encoded protein: CASSRGQANTEAFF. The chain recombines TRBV6-5 with TRBJ1-1; TRBD1 matches 8 bases. V lost 5 bases, J lost 1 base, and 3 bases stayed unmatched. The CDR3 length is 14 residues. CDR1 MNHEY and CDR2 SVGAGI come from the germline V gene.

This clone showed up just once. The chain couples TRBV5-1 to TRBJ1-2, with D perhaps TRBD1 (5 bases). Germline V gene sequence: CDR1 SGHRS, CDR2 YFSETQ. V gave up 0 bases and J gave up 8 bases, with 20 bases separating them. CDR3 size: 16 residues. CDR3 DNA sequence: TGCGCCAGCAGCTTGGCGGGAATGTCGGGGGGATTAGGCTACACCTTC. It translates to CASSLAGMSGGLGYTF.

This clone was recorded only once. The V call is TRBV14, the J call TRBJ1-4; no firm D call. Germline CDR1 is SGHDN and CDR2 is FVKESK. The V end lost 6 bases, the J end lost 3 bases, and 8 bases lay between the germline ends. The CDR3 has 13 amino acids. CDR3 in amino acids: CASRRRANEKLFF. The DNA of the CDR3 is TGTGCCAGCAGGAGGAGGGCTAATGAAAAACTGTTTTTT. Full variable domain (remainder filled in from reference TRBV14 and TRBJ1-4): EAGVTQFPSHSVIEKGQTVTLRCDPISGHDNLYWYRRVMGKEIKFLLHFVKESKQDESGMPNNRFLAERTGGTYSTLKVQPAELEDSGVYFCASRRRANEKLFFGSGTQLSVL.

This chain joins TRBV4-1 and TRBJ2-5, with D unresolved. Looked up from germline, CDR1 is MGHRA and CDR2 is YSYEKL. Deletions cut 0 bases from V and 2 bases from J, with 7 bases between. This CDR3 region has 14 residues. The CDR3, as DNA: TGCGCCAGCAGCCAAGATGACGGTCAAGAGACCCAGTACTTC. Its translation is CASSQDDGQETQYF.

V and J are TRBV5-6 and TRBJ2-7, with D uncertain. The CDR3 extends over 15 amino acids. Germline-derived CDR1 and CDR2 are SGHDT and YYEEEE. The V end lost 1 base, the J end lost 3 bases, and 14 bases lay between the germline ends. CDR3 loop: CASSLNNRPFYEQYF. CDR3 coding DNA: TGTGCCAGCAGCTTGAATAACAGACCTTTCTACGAGCAGTACTTC. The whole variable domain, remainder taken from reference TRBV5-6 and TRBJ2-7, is DAGVTQSPTHLIKTRGQQVTLRCSPKSGHDTVSWYQQALGQGPQFIFQYYEEEERQRGNFPDRFSGHQFPNYSSELNVNALLLGDSALYLCASSLNNRPFYEQYFGPGTRLTVT.

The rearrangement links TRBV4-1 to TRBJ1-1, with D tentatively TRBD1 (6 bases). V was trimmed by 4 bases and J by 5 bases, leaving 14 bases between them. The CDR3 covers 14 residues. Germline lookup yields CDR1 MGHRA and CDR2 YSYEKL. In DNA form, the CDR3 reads TGCGCCAGCAGCCCGGACAGTGGGAGGACTGAAGCTTTCTTT. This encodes CASSPDSGRTEAFF.

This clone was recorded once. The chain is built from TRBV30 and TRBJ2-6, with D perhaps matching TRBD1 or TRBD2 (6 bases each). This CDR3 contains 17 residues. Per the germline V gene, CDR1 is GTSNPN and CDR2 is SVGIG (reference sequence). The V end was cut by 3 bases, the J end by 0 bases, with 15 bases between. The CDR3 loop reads CAWREWGAASGANVLTF. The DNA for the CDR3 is TGTGCCTGGAGGGAATGGGGGGCAGCCTCTGGGGCCAACGTCCTGACTTTC.

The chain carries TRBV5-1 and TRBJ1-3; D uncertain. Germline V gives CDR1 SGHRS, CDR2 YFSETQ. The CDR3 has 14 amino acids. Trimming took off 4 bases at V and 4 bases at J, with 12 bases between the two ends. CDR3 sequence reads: CASSRDLEGNTIYF. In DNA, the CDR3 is TGCGCCAGCAGCAGGGATCTGGAGGGAAACACCATATATTTT.

CDR3 bases: TGTGCCAGCAGCTTTCGACGTTCTGGGCTAGCTAGCGGGGAGCTGTTTTTT. Encoded protein: CASSFRRSGLASGELFF. The V gene is TRBV7-9, the J gene TRBJ2-2; D may be TRBD2 (5 bases). Germline V lookup: CDR1 SEHNR, CDR2 FQNEAQ (reference sequence). V lost 3 bases to trimming and J lost 7 bases, with 21 bases between them. This CDR3 contains 17 residues.

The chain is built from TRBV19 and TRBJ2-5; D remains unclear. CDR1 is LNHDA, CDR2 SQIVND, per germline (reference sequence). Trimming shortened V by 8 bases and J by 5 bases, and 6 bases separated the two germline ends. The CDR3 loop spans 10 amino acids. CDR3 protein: CASLGETQYF. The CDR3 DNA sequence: TGTGCCAGTTTGGGGGAGACCCAGTACTTC.

The CDR3 DNA follows: TGTGCCAGCAGCTTCGGACTAGGCAATGAGCAGTTCTTC. Translation: CASSFGLGNEQFF. The chain recombines TRBV11-2 with TRBJ2-1; 7 nucleotides match TRBD2. Per the germline V gene, CDR1 is SGHAT and CDR2 is FQNNGV. This CDR3 is built from 13 residues. Losses at the gene ends were 3 bases for V and 6 bases for J; bases not matched to a gene: 2. The entire variable domain, with the rest obtained from reference TRBV11-2 and TRBJ2-1, is as follows: EAGVAQSPRYKIIEKRQSVAFWCNPISGHATLYWYQQILGQGPKLLIQFQNNGVVDDSQLPKDRFSAERLKGVDSTLKIQPAKLEDSAVYLCASSFGLGNEQFFGPGTRLTVL.

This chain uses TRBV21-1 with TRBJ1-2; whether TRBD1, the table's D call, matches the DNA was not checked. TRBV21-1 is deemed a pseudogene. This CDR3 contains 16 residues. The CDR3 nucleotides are TGTGCCAGCAACACCTCTCAAAACAGGGAGTTGGATGGCTACACCTTC. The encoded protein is CASNTSQNRELDGYTF.

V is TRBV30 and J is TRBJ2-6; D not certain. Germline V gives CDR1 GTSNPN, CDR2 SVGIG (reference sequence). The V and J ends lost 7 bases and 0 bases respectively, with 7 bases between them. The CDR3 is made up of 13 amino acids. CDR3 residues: CAFSLSGANVLTF. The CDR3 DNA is TGTGCCTTTTCCCTCTCTGGGGCCAACGTCCTGACTTTC.

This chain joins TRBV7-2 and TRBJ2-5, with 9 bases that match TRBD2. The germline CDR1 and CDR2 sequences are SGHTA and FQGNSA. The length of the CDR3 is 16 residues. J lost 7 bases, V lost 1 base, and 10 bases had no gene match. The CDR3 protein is CASSLGESGRMGTQYF. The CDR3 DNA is TGTGCCAGCAGCTTAGGTGAAAGCGGGAGGATGGGGACCCAGTACTTC.

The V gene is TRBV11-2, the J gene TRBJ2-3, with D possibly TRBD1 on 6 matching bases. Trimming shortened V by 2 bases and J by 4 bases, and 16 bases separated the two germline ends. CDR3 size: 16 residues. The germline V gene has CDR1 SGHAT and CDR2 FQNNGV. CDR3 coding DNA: TGTGCCAGCAGCTTATTGACAGGAAAAAATGCAGATACGCAGTATTTT. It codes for CASSLLTGKNADTQYF. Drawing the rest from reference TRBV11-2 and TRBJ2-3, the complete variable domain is EAGVAQSPRYKIIEKRQSVAFWCNPISGHATLYWYQQILGQGPKLLIQFQNNGVVDDSQLPKDRFSAERLKGVDSTLKIQPAKLEDSAVYLCASSLLTGKNADTQYFGPGTRLTVL.

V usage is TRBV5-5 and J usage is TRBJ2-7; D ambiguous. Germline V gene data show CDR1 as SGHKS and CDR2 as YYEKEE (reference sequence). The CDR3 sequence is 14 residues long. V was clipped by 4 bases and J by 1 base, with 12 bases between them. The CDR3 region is CASSTSPGSYEQYF. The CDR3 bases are TGTGCCAGCAGCACCTCCCCTGGTTCCTACGAGCAGTACTTC.

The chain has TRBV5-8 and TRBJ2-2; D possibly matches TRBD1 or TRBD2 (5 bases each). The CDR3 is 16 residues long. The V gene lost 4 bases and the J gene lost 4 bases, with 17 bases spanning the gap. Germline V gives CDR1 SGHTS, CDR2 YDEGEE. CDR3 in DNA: TGTGCCAGCAGCCCCGGGGCGCTAGCACGCACCGGGGAGCTGTTTTTT. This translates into CASSPGALARTGELFF.

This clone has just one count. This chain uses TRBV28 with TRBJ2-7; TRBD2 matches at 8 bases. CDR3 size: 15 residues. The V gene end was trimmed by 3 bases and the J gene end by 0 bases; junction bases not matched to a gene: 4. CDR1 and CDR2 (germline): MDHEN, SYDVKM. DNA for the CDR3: TGTGCCAGCAGTTTCATAGCGGGGAGCTCCTACGAGCAGTACTTC. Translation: CASSFIAGSSYEQYF.

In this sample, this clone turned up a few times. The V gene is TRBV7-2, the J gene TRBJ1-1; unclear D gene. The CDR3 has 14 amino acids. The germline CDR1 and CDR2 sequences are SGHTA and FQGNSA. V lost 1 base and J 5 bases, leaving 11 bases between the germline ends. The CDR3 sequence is CASSLEGWLTEAFF. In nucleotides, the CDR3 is TGTGCCAGCAGCTTAGAAGGGTGGTTAACTGAAGCTTTCTTT. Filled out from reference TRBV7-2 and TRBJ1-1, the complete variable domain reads GAGVSQSPSNKVTEKGKDVELRCDPISGHTALYWYRQSLGQGLEFLIYFQGNSAPDKSGLPSDRFSAERTGGSVSTLTIQRTQQEDSAVYLCASSLEGWLTEAFFGQGTRLTVV.

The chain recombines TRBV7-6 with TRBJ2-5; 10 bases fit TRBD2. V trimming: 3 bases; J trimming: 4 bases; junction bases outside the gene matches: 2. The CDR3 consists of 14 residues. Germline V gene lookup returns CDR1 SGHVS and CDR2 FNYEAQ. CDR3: CASSFRLAGETQYF. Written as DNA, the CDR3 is TGTGCCAGCAGCTTCCGACTAGCGGGAGAGACCCAGTACTTC.